This TCR beta chain is drawn from a study of T cells in Graves' hyperthyroidism and ophthalmopathy. CDR3 length equals 15 residues. V dropped 1 base and J dropped 1 base, with 10 bases sitting between them. The germline CDR1 and CDR2 sequences are SGHTA and FQGNSA. The source material, RNA transcripts, was used to amplify TCR beta CDR3 regions. With the HTBI primer set, the TCR CDR3 went through a first round of RT-PCR. Using its own MiXCR run on the multiplex PCR reads, TCRdb lists one record per CDR3 protein. The profile shows under 400,000 distinct CDR3 sequences, 15% to 20% of them singletons. A few counts support this clonotype.

The chain joins TRBV7-2 to TRBJ1-1, with unresolved D. Sequencing was carried out using blood. The sequence was obtained from a man between 25 and 39 years old with Graves' hyperthyroidism. The CDR3 region has the DNA TGTGCCAGCAGCTTAGGAGGTGTTACGAACACTGAAGCTTTCTTT. This translates into CASSLGGVTNTEAFF.